One and the same sample provided the 24 T cell receptor beta chains below, sequenced in a study of cytomegalovirus exposure and HLA in healthy donors (dated by TCRdb to 2016 to 2017). The receptor library was made with the immunoSEQ multiplex PCR assay. The multiplex PCR relied on a mix of 60 forward primers for TCR Vbeta segments and 13 reverse primers for TCR Jbeta segments. TCRdb provides this immuneACCESS table in a form limited to in-frame rearrangements. Some clones are lacking; in checked studies, under half of them reflect an unresolved V gene, and why the rest are absent is not known. The sample includes 75,000 to 100,000 clones, with approximately 80% observed a single time. The biggest ten clones account for roughly 3.2% of the sample. The sample comprised PBMCs. These receptors were obtained from a man aged 40-55 years in good health and CMV-seronegative.

The chain has TRBV15 and TRBJ1-1; D unclear. V was trimmed by 0 bases and J by 7 bases, leaving 6 bases between them. CDR3 length equals 12 residues. Looked up from germline, CDR1 is LNHNV and CDR2 is YYDKDF (reference sequence). CDR3 sequence: CATSRDYSEAFF. The CDR3 DNA sequence: TGTGCCACCAGCAGAGATTACAGTGAAGCTTTCTTT.

This chain connects TRBV7-3 to TRBJ1-2, with 9 nucleotides matching TRBD1. The ends lost 4 bases at V and 8 bases at J; junction bases unmatched: 8. CDR3 length: 14 amino acids. The germline gives CDR1 SGHTA, CDR2 FQGTGA. In DNA, the CDR3 is TGTGCCAGCAGCTCGGGATGGACAGGGGCGGGCTACACCTTC. This gives the protein CASSSGWTGAGYTF.

The chain employs TRBV7-9 and TRBJ1-3, with D possibly matching TRBD1 (6 bases). The CDR3 runs to 18 residues. Trimming pared 0 bases from V and 0 bases from J, leaving 15 bases between. Germline V gene sequence: CDR1 SEHNR, CDR2 FQNEAQ (reference sequence). The CDR3: CASSLALMGGPSGNTIYF. CDR3 coding DNA: TGTGCCAGCAGCTTAGCGCTAATGGGGGGGCCCTCTGGAAACACCATATATTTT. Supplemented by reference TRBV7-9 and TRBJ1-3, the full variable domain reads DTGVSQNPRHKITKRGQNVTFRCDPISEHNRLYWYRQTLGQGPEFLTYFQNEAQLEKSRLLSDRFSAERPKGSFSTLEIQRTEQGDSAMYLCASSLALMGGPSGNTIYFGEGSWLTVV.

J is TRBJ2-1 and V is TRBV27; 7 nucleotides agree with TRBD2. Germline assignment: CDR1 MNHEY and CDR2 SMNVEV (reference sequence). Unmatched junction bases numbered 8, after V lost 3 bases and J lost 6 bases. The CDR3 is made up of 15 amino acids. CDR3 in DNA: TGTGCCAGCAGTTTCGCAACACTAGCGAGCAATGAGCAGTTCTTC. Amino acid sequence: CASSFATLASNEQFF.

The chain is built from TRBV2 and TRBJ2-7, with 8 bases that match TRBD1. The CDR3 extends over 14 amino acids. Per the germline V gene, CDR1 is SNHLY and CDR2 is FYNNEI. V dropped 5 bases and J dropped 2; count of bases not matched to a gene: 5. CDR3: CASSYQGQAYEQYF. The CDR3 region has the DNA TGTGCCAGCAGTTACCAGGGACAGGCCTACGAGCAGTACTTC. Drawing the rest from reference TRBV2 and TRBJ2-7, the complete variable domain is EPEVTQTPSHQVTQMGQEVILRCVPISNHLYFYWYRQILGQKVEFLVSFYNNEISEKSEIFDDQFSVERPDGSNFTLKIRSTKLEDSAMYFCASSYQGQAYEQYFGPGTRLTVT.

The genes are TRBV5-1 and TRBJ2-3, with D perhaps TRBD2 (6 bases). Germline CDR1 and CDR2: SGHRS and YFSETQ. Trimming left V 3 bases short and J 4 bases short, with 18 bases between. The length of the CDR3 is 16 residues. DNA of the CDR3: TGCGCCAGCAGCTCACTAATGGCGGGGAACGCAGATACGCAGTATTTT. Translation gives CASSSLMAGNADTQYF.

The rearrangement uses TRBV15 and TRBJ2-7; D might be TRBD2 (6 bases). V was pared by 0 bases and J by 1 base, with 19 bases between. The CDR3 runs 18 residues. Germline V lookup: CDR1 LNHNV, CDR2 YYDKDF (reference sequence). CDR3 bases: TGTGCCACCAGCAGAGATCACGGATCCCGGGAGCGGTCCTACGAGCAGTACTTC. Its protein product is CATSRDHGSRERSYEQYF. The full variable domain, rest sourced from reference TRBV15 and TRBJ2-7, is DAMVIQNPRYQVTQFGKPVTLSCSQTLNHNVMYWYQQKSSQAPKLLFHYYDKDFNNEADTPDNFQSRRPNTSFCFLDIRSPGLGDTAMYLCATSRDHGSRERSYEQYFGPGTRLTVT.

V usage is TRBV7-3 and J usage is TRBJ2-1, with 9 bases lining up with TRBD2. V shed 7 bases, J shed 0 bases, and the junction held 7 bases outside the gene matches. Per the germline V gene, CDR1 is SGHTA and CDR2 is FQGTGA. This CDR3 has 16 amino acids. CDR3: CASKPSGEGSYNEQFF. The CDR3 region has the DNA TGTGCCAGCAAACCTAGCGGGGAGGGCTCCTACAATGAGCAGTTCTTC.

This clone was counted once. The genes are TRBV9 and TRBJ1-1; 7 bases match TRBD1. V lost 3 bases and J lost 5; bases outside the gene matches: 7. CDR1 is SGDLS and CDR2 is YYNGEE in the germline V gene. The CDR3 runs to 14 residues. CDR3 residues: CASSGDSGGTEAFF. The DNA of the CDR3 is TGTGCCAGCAGCGGGGACAGTGGAGGGACTGAAGCTTTCTTT.

This chain joins TRBV2 and TRBJ2-7, with 7 bases aligning to TRBD2. Per germline, CDR1 SNHLY and CDR2 FYNNEI. The trim removed 5 bases at V and 3 bases at J, leaving 7 bases unmatched. CDR3 length: 14 residues. The CDR3 nucleotides are TGTGCCAGCAGTTTTCGACTAGCCCTCTACGAGCAGTACTTC. It codes for CASSFRLALYEQYF. Based on the CDR3 plus reference TRBV2 and TRBJ2-7, the full variable domain is EPEVTQTPSHQVTQMGQEVILRCVPISNHLYFYWYRQILGQKVEFLVSFYNNEISEKSEIFDDQFSVERPDGSNFTLKIRSTKLEDSAMYFCASSFRLALYEQYFGPGTRLTVT.

The CDR3 here is CASSPGQGAGGANVLTF. DNA for the CDR3: TGTGCCAGCAGCCCGGGACAGGGGGCTGGTGGGGCCAACGTCCTGACTTTC. This chain joins TRBV7-9 and TRBJ2-6; 12 nucleotides match TRBD1. This CDR3 spans 17 amino acids. Trimming at V came to 5 bases and at J to 3 bases, leaving 5 bases not matched to a gene. CDR1 SEHNR and CDR2 FQNEAQ come from the germline V gene (reference sequence). The variable domain in full, with the rest retrieved from reference TRBV7-9 and TRBJ2-6, is DTGVSQNPRHKITKRGQNVTFRCDPISEHNRLYWYRQTLGQGPEFLTYFQNEAQLEKSRLLSDRFSAERPKGSFSTLEIQRTEQGDSAMYLCASSPGQGAGGANVLTFGAGSRLTVL.

A note on this clone: Sequence at one end of the junction differs from germline and may be a read error. The gene calls are TRBV7-8 and TRBJ2-6; 9 bases map to TRBD1. Per the germline V gene, CDR1 is SGHVS and CDR2 is FQNEAQ. The CDR3 runs 19 residues. CDR3: CASRRIRGDRVAGADVLTF. The CDR3 nucleotides read TGTGCCAGCAGGAGGATCCGAGGGGACAGGGTGGCTGGGGCCGACGTCCTGACTTTC.

The rearrangement links TRBV19 to TRBJ2-7; D not certain. Trimming stripped 1 base from V and 3 bases from J, with 7 bases between. Looked up from germline, CDR1 is LNHDA and CDR2 is SQIVND (reference sequence). The CDR3 totals 13 residues. CDR3 sequence: CASSIAPGYEQYF. The CDR3 DNA reads TGTGCCAGTAGTATAGCGCCGGGCTACGAGCAGTACTTC.

The chain couples TRBV7-6 to TRBJ2-2; tentatively, D is TRBD2 (6 bases). Trimming took 1 base from V and 0 from J, leaving 9 bases between them. The CDR3 has 16 residues. Germline values: CDR1 SGHVS, CDR2 FNYEAQ. The CDR3 region has the DNA TGTGCCAGCAGCTTAGTGGGGACTCCGAACACCGGGGAGCTGTTTTTT. Translated: CASSLVGTPNTGELFF.

This clone occurred once. The rearrangement links TRBV30 to TRBJ2-7; 9 bases are a match to TRBD1. The V gene's germline CDR1 is GTSNPN and CDR2 SVGIG (reference sequence). V shed 0 bases and J 5 bases; nucleotides not matched to a gene: 5. CDR3 length: 14 residues. CDR3 bases: TGTGCCTGGAGTGTAAGAGGACAGGGGAACGAGCAGTACTTC. This translates into CAWSVRGQGNEQYF.

The chain employs TRBV30 and TRBJ2-2; 10 positions agree with TRBD1. The ends lost 3 bases at V and 8 bases at J; junction bases unmatched: 9. This CDR3 region has 15 residues. The V gene's germline CDR1 is GTSNPN and CDR2 SVGIG (reference sequence). The CDR3 DNA is TGTGCCTGGAGGGACAGGGGGACTTCTACTGGGGAGCTGTTTTTT. This translates into CAWRDRGTSTGELFF.

This clone was seen only once. This chain connects TRBV2 to TRBJ2-3; 7 bases fit TRBD1. V dropped 11 bases and J dropped 3; count of bases not matched to a gene: 14. The CDR3 sequence is 15 residues long. Germline V CDR1 and CDR2: SNHLY, FYNNEI. This CDR3 is CASQGPGQYTDTQYF. CDR3 DNA sequence: TGTGCCTCCCAGGGGCCGGGACAGTATACAGATACGCAGTATTTT.

The sample holds a few counts of this clone. Distinct nucleotide sequences in the sample also encode this CDR3. The V gene is TRBV6-6, the J gene TRBJ1-1; 7 positions agree with TRBD1. The CDR3 contains 14 residues. Germline CDR1 MNHNY, CDR2 SVGAGI (reference sequence). J was trimmed by 4 bases and V by 0 bases; bases with no gene match: 2. The chain's CDR3 is CASSYSGGITEAFF. CDR3 DNA sequence: TGTGCCAGCAGTTACTCAGGGGGCATCACTGAAGCTTTCTTT.

In its sample, this clone was seen a few times. This sequence joins TRBV2 and TRBJ2-5; the match to TRBD1 covers 9 bases. The CDR3 consists of 13 residues. From germline, CDR1 is SNHLY and CDR2 FYNNEI. The junction had 3 bases not matched to a gene; V was cut back by 8 bases and J by 2 bases. Written as DNA, the CDR3 is TGTGCCAGCTGGGGGACAGGGCAAGAGACCCAGTACTTC. This sequence encodes CASWGTGQETQYF. Full variable domain (rest looked up from reference TRBV2 and TRBJ2-5): EPEVTQTPSHQVTQMGQEVILRCVPISNHLYFYWYRQILGQKVEFLVSFYNNEISEKSEIFDDQFSVERPDGSNFTLKIRSTKLEDSAMYFCASWGTGQETQYFGPGTRLLVL.

The CDR3 here is CASSLASQGLNYGYTF. CDR3 DNA sequence: TGTGCCAGCAGCTTGGCCTCCCAGGGGCTTAACTATGGCTACACCTTC. The chain is built from TRBV5-8 and TRBJ1-2; D perhaps matches TRBD1 (6 bases). This CDR3 comprises 16 residues. V lost 0 bases and J 1 base, leaving 13 bases between the germline ends. CDR1 and CDR2 (germline): SGHTS, YDEGEE.

This chain joins TRBV18 and TRBJ2-3; 13 bases line up with TRBD2. Germline CDR1 and CDR2: KGHSH and LQKENI. The CDR3 runs 16 residues. Trimming at V came to 3 bases and at J to 5 bases, leaving 5 bases not matched to a gene. The CDR3 protein is CASSPRLAGGGDTQYF. CDR3 sequence (DNA): TGTGCCAGCTCACCCCGACTAGCGGGAGGAGGAGATACGCAGTATTTT. The variable domain in full, completed from reference TRBV18 and TRBJ2-3, reads NAGVMQNPRHLVRRRGQEARLRCSPMKGHSHVYWYRQLPEEGLKFMVYLQKENIIDESGMPKERFSAEFPKEGPSILRIQQVVRGDSAAYFCASSPRLAGGGDTQYFGPGTRLTVL.

J is TRBJ2-7 and V is TRBV29-1; 7 bases line up with TRBD1. This CDR3 spans 17 amino acids. V was clipped by 0 bases and J by 0 bases; unmatched bases: 11. CDR1 is SQVTM and CDR2 is ANQGSEA in the germline V gene. The CDR3 spells CSVEDLGRTGSSYEQYF. The DNA of the CDR3 is TGCAGCGTTGAAGATTTGGGGCGGACAGGCAGCTCCTACGAGCAGTACTTC.

This clone has only one observation. The chain has TRBV11-2 and TRBJ2-7; possibly TRBD1 for D (6 bases). This CDR3 has 13 amino acids. The V and J ends lost 4 bases and 0 bases respectively, with 7 bases between them. Germline CDR1 SGHAT, CDR2 FQNNGV. The CDR3 DNA follows: TGTGCCAGCAGCTGGGACAACTCCTACGAGCAGTACTTC. It codes for CASSWDNSYEQYF.

This clone has more than one count but fewer than ten. The chain couples TRBV5-4 to TRBJ2-7, with TRBD2 matching over 8 bases. The CDR3 extends over 15 amino acids. Per germline, CDR1 SGHNT and CDR2 YYREEE (reference sequence). With V trimmed by 4 bases and J by 0 bases, 6 bases remained unmatched. This CDR3 is CASSLSGTSSYEQYF. In DNA form, the CDR3 reads TGTGCCAGCAGCCTCTCCGGGACTAGCTCCTACGAGCAGTACTTC.